The rows below give T cell receptor beta chains drawn from one sample of a study of early T cells in non-severe SARS-CoV-2 infection. One entry per CDR3 protein results from TCRdb running MiXCR on the 5' RACE reads. The sample has around 70,000 distinct CDR3 sequences, roughly 16% seen once. Material for sequencing was whole blood. The origin of the receptors is an adult who was a healthcare worker with PCR-confirmed SARS-CoV-2 infection or an uninfected control (not recorded which). CDR3s include the opening cysteine and the closing phenylalanine or tryptophan. A D gene is named only where the DNA matches it firmly. For some rows the clone size is stated as once, few or many, or as a class when expanded; others skip it.

clone_size	v_call	cdr3_length	d_call	j_call	cdr3_nt	cdr3_aa
many	TRBV20-1	13	NA	TRBJ1-2	TGCAGTGCTAAGACAGAGCGTAACTATGGCTACACCTTC	CSAKTERNYGYTF
NA	TRBV4-1	15	TRBD1	TRBJ2-3	TGCGCCAGCAGCCATGACAGGGAGAAAGGAGATACGCAGTATTTT	CASSHDREKGDTQYF
many	TRBV5-1	15	NA	TRBJ1-1	TGCGCCAGCAGCGCGACGGTGGTTACGGCCACTGAAGCTTTCTTT	CASSATVVTATEAFF
NA	TRBV20-1	15	NA	TRBJ2-7	TGCAGTGCTAGAGATGTGTCTCGGGTCCGACACGAGCAGTACTTC	CSARDVSRVRHEQYF
NA	TRBV10-3	13	NA	TRBJ2-3	TGTGCCATCAGTGATAAGAGCACAGATACGCAGTATTTT	CAISDKSTDTQYF
NA	TRBV7-2	14	NA	TRBJ2-7	TGTGCCAGCAGCTTTTCCGAGCCTGCCTACGAGCAGTACTTC	CASSFSEPAYEQYF
many	TRBV19	13	NA	TRBJ1-1	TGTGCAGCCAGTAGGTCAGGGGACACTGAAGCTTTCTTT	CAASRSGDTEAFF
many	TRBV2	14	TRBD1	TRBJ1-1	TGTGCCAGCAGAACCCCGGGACAGGGGACTGAAGCTTTCTTT	CASRTPGQGTEAFF
few	TRBV7-6	11	NA	TRBJ1-1	TGTGCCAGCAGTTCGGGCGCTGAAGCTTTCTTT	CASSSGAEAFF
NA	TRBV12-3/TRBV12-4	14	NA	TRBJ1-5	TGTGCCAGCAGTTTAGCTACGGGCAATCAGCCCCAGCATTTT	CASSLATGNQPQHF
few	TRBV24-1	11	NA	TRBJ1-1	TGTGCCACCAGTGAAGGAAGGGACGCTTTCTTT	CATSEGRDAFF
NA	TRBV30	11	NA	TRBJ1-1	TGTGCCTGTAGGGAAGGGACTGAAGCTTTCTTT	CACREGTEAFF
NA	TRBV6-2/TRBV6-3	12	NA	TRBJ2-7	TGTGCCAGCAGCCGGGGACCTTTGGAGCAGTACTTC	CASSRGPLEQYF
NA	TRBV20-1	16	TRBD1	TRBJ2-1	TGCAGTGCTACTAGCAAGGCAGGGGGCACCTACAATGAGCAGTTCTTC	CSATSKAGGTYNEQFF
NA	TRBV5-1	14	NA	TRBJ1-1	TGCGCCAGCAGCGGGGGGAGATTGAACACTGAAGCTTTCTTT	CASSGGRLNTEAFF
NA	TRBV10-1	12	NA	TRBJ2-1	TGCGCCAGCAGTGAGCGTTCCGGTGAGCAGTTCTTC	CASSERSGEQFF
few	TRBV5-4	14	NA	TRBJ2-1	TGTGCCAGCAGCTTAAGGGGGAACTACAATGAGCAGTTCTTC	CASSLRGNYNEQFF
few	TRBV18	14	NA	TRBJ1-4	TGTGCCAGCTCACACAGTGGGACTAATGAAAAACTGTTTTTT	CASSHSGTNEKLFF
NA	TRBV11-2	14	NA	TRBJ2-5	TGTGCCAGCAGCTACGGGTCTCCCCAAGAGACCCAGTACTTC	CASSYGSPQETQYF
NA	TRBV24-1	16	TRBD2	TRBJ2-1	TGTGCCACCAGTGAACCGCGGGGGGCCCTCAAGAATGAGCAGTTCTTC	CATSEPRGALKNEQFF
NA	TRBV12-3/TRBV12-4	14	TRBD2	TRBJ2-1	TGTGCCAGCAGATTACTAGCGGGAAGCGATGAGCAGTTCTTC	CASRLLAGSDEQFF
many	TRBV6-1	16	NA	TRBJ2-2	TGTGCCAGCAGTGATGACAGTATCGCGAACACCGGGGAGCTGTTTTTT	CASSDDSIANTGELFF
few	TRBV7-6	14	NA	TRBJ1-2	TGTGCCAGCAGCTATACCGACGGCAGCTATGGCTACACCTTC	CASSYTDGSYGYTF
NA	TRBV7-8	14	NA	TRBJ1-4	TGTGCCAGCAGCTTAGATGGGGTCGTCGGAAAACTGTTTTTT	CASSLDGVVGKLFF
many	TRBV2	15	TRBD2	TRBJ2-2	TGTGCCAGTCAGGTCATGGGCGGGGGAACCGGGGAGCTGTTTTTT	CASQVMGGGTGELFF
few	TRBV28	14	NA	TRBJ2-7	TGTGCCAGTTCGGACAGCCTCAACTCCTACGAGCAGTACTTC	CASSDSLNSYEQYF
few	TRBV29-1	12	NA	TRBJ1-2	TGCAGCGTGAAGACAGTCAACTATGGCTACACCTTC	CSVKTVNYGYTF
NA	TRBV28	12	NA	TRBJ1-5	TGTGCCACTTCGCCAGGTAGACAGCCCCAGCATTTT	CATSPGRQPQHF
NA	TRBV7-2	15	TRBD1	TRBJ1-6	TGTGTCAGCAGCCGGCAGACAGGGGATAATTCACCCCTCCACTTT	CVSSRQTGDNSPLHF
NA	TRBV20-1	12	NA	TRBJ1-1	TGCAGTGCTAGAGATCGAAGCACAAAAGCTTTCTTT	CSARDRSTKAFF
few	TRBV11-1	14	TRBD1	TRBJ2-3	TGTGCCAGCAGCCGGGACAGCAACACAGATACGCAGTATTTT	CASSRDSNTDTQYF
few	TRBV5-1	16	TRBD2	TRBJ2-5	TGCGCCAGCAGCTGGGGACTAGCGGGGAATCAAGAGACCCAGTACTTC	CASSWGLAGNQETQYF
NA	TRBV7-3	13	TRBD2	TRBJ2-7	TGTGCCAGCAGCCCAAGCGGGGTATACGAGCAGTACTTC	CASSPSGVYEQYF
NA	TRBV28	15	NA	TRBJ2-6	TGTGCCAGCAGTTTCCTCGTCTCTGGGGCCAACGTCCTGACTTTC	CASSFLVSGANVLTF
few	TRBV24-1	16	TRBD2	TRBJ2-1	TGTGCCACCAGTGATTGGGGGACTAGCGGGGGTTCGTTGCAGTTCTTC	CATSDWGTSGGSLQFF
few	TRBV5-1	16	NA	TRBJ2-2	TGCGCCAGCAGCTTTTCCGGGACGGCGAACACCGGGGAGCTGTTTTTT	CASSFSGTANTGELFF
NA	TRBV24-1	14	TRBD1	TRBJ1-4	TGTGCCACCATCACCACAGGGGTTAATGAAAAACTGTTTTTT	CATITTGVNEKLFF
NA	TRBV7-8	16	NA	TRBJ2-7	TGTGCCAGCAGCCAGAGGACTCGACCGAGCTCCTACGAGCAGTACTTC	CASSQRTRPSSYEQYF
few	TRBV27	17	NA	TRBJ1-5	TGTGCCAGCAGGCCGAGCGGGGGCCCATATAGCAATCAGCCCCAGCATTTT	CASRPSGGPYSNQPQHF
NA	TRBV11-2	16	NA	TRBJ2-7	TGTGCCAGCAGCTTATTCTCGGTGACAGCGATCTACGAGCAGTACTTC	CASSLFSVTAIYEQYF
few	TRBV10-2	10	NA	TRBJ2-1	TGCGCCAGCAGTGAGTCACCGCAGTTCTTC	CASSESPQFF
few	TRBV27	16	NA	TRBJ2-7	TGTGCCAGCAGTTCCTCTCGGGACGGCCGGGACTACGAGCAGTACTTC	CASSSSRDGRDYEQYF
few	TRBV5-1	14	NA	TRBJ1-6	TGCGCCAGCAGCTTGCTTACAGTGAATTCACCCCTCCACTTT	CASSLLTVNSPLHF
NA	TRBV6-2/TRBV6-3	15	NA	TRBJ2-1	TGTGCCAGCAGTTTTCGGGGGAGCTCCTACAATGAGCAGTTCTTC	CASSFRGSSYNEQFF
NA	TRBV20-1	12	NA	TRBJ1-1	TGCAGTGCCTCAAAGGGGACTTATGAAGCTTTCTTT	CSASKGTYEAFF
few	TRBV5-1	14	TRBD1	TRBJ2-5	TGCGCCAGCAGCGGGGGGACAGGGGTTGAGACCCAGTACTTC	CASSGGTGVETQYF
NA	TRBV3-1	15	NA	TRBJ1-5	TGTGCCAGCAGCCAAGGAACGCCAGGCAATCAGCCCCAGCATTTT	CASSQGTPGNQPQHF
few	TRBV6-1	15	NA	TRBJ2-7	TGTGCCAGCAGCGACAGCTTCTCTTACTCCTACGAGCAGTACTTC	CASSDSFSYSYEQYF
NA	TRBV7-2	15	TRBD2	TRBJ2-7	TGTGCCAGCAGCAACGGACTAGCGTTCTCCTACGAGCAGTACTTC	CASSNGLAFSYEQYF
few	TRBV6-2/TRBV6-3	14	NA	TRBJ2-7	TGTGCCAGCAGTTACTCGTGGCAGAATTACGAGCAGTACTTC	CASSYSWQNYEQYF
few	TRBV4-3	15	NA	TRBJ2-3	TGCGCCAGCAGCCAAGGCGGGGTTATTACAGATACGCAGTATTTT	CASSQGGVITDTQYF
few	TRBV4-1	16	TRBD2	TRBJ2-1	TGCGCCAGCAGCCAAGACTGGCTAGCGGGGGGCAATGAGCAGTTCTTC	CASSQDWLAGGNEQFF